The 30 T cell receptor beta chains below were found in one sample sequenced in a study of response to subunit inactivated influenza vaccine. From the RT-PCR reads, TCRdb called clonotypes with MiXCR, one entry per CDR3 protein. Of roughly 710,000 distinct CDR3 sequences detected, 13% to 15% appear once; the ten largest clones hold 6.5% to 8%. The sample in question was PBMCs from blood, obtained approximately 15 days before vaccination. These receptor sequences come from a man aged 50 or older who received an inactivated influenza vaccine.

This chain connects TRBV5-1 to TRBJ2-7, with 7 bases that match TRBD1. This CDR3 has 14 amino acids. Germline CDR1 SGHRS, CDR2 YFSETQ. The J segment lost 2 bases and the V segment lost 5 bases, leaving 7 bases of the junction unmatched. CDR3 nucleotide sequence: TGCGCCAGCAGAGAGGGGGCCCGGACCTACGAGCAGTACTTC. Protein sequence: CASREGARTYEQYF.

The genes are TRBV18 and TRBJ2-4; D might be TRBD2 (6 bases). Trimming removed 6 bases from V and 0 bases from J, with 12 bases in between. Per germline, CDR1 KGHSH and CDR2 LQKENI. This CDR3 has 15 residues. DNA for the CDR3: TGTGCCAGCTCCCCGGTCGGGGGAGCCAAAAACATTCAGTACTTC. It codes for CASSPVGGAKNIQYF.

The CDR3 is CASSYVQGKAYEQYF. DNA for the CDR3: TGTGCCAGCAGTTACGTCCAGGGCAAAGCCTACGAGCAGTACTTC. The chain couples TRBV6-2 or TRBV6-3 to TRBJ2-7; D might be TRBD1 (5 bases). Germline V gene lookup returns CDR1 MNHEY and CDR2 SVGEGT. V was shortened by 2 bases and J by 2 bases, with 13 bases between the two germline ends. This CDR3 is 15 amino acids long.

The chain combines TRBV20-1 with TRBJ2-1, with TRBD2 matching over 12 bases. The CDR3 is 14 amino acids. V was clipped by 1 base and J by 9 bases; unmatched bases: 4. CDR1 and CDR2 from the germline V gene are DFQATT and SNEGSKA (reference sequence). The CDR3 spells CSARGTSGNPEQFF. The CDR3 DNA follows: TGCAGTGCTAGAGGGACTAGCGGGAACCCTGAGCAGTTCTTC.

This clonotype was counted a few times. V gene TRBV2 combines with J gene TRBJ2-5, with D perhaps TRBD2 (5 bases). With 4 bases removed from V and 3 bases from J, the gap between germline ends came to 12 bases. The CDR3 is 14 amino acids. Germline V gives CDR1 SNHLY, CDR2 FYNNEI. DNA of the CDR3: TGTGCCAGCAGTGTCTCTTACGGGGAAGAGACCCAGTACTTC. This codes for CASSVSYGEETQYF.

As for this clonotype: A much more abundant neighbour one base away suggests this may be a read error. This chain uses TRBV6-2 or TRBV6-3 with TRBJ2-3; D unresolved. Germline loops: CDR1 MNHEY, CDR2 SVGEGT. The CDR3 consists of 12 residues. Trimming removed 6 bases from V and 4 bases from J, with 8 bases in between. In DNA, the CDR3 is TGTGCCAGCAGCACCCCCCCAGATACGCAGTATTTT. It codes for CASSTPPDTQYF.

This clonotype was found a few times. This chain connects TRBV5-1 to TRBJ2-1; D gene unclear. The germline gives CDR1 SGHRS, CDR2 YFSETQ. This CDR3 region has 14 residues. Trimming pared 0 bases from V and 7 bases from J, leaving 11 bases between. This chain's CDR3 is CASSLAYSGNEQFF. The CDR3 nucleotides are TGCGCCAGCAGCTTGGCCTATTCGGGTAATGAGCAGTTCTTC.

The table lists this clonotype with a few counts. The chain employs TRBV12-3 or TRBV12-4 and TRBJ1-2; TRBD1 might be the D (6 bases). Deletions cut 1 base from V and 4 bases from J, with 13 bases between. The CDR3 is 15 amino acids. CDR3 in DNA: TGTGCCAGCAGTTTAGTTCCGACAGGCCCCTATGGCTACACCTTC. This sequence encodes CASSLVPTGPYGYTF.

This clonotype was counted only a few times. The chain uses TRBV12-3 or TRBV12-4 and TRBJ1-1; no clear D. The ends were cut back, 0 bases at V and 3 bases at J, with 17 bases in the middle. There are 17 residues in the CDR3. CDR3 nucleotides: TGTGCCAGCAGTTTAGCGCGGGTGAGGGCGGCGTACACTGAAGCTTTCTTT. Its protein product is CASSLARVRAAYTEAFF.

There are a few counts of this clonotype. The chain recombines TRBV19 with TRBJ2-7, with 7 bases lining up with TRBD1. From germline, CDR1 is LNHDA and CDR2 SQIVND (reference sequence). The CDR3 loop spans 15 amino acids. V dropped 4 bases and J dropped 5; count of bases not matched to a gene: 11. This chain's CDR3 is CASSNPGQRINEQYF. The CDR3 nucleotides read TGTGCCAGTAGTAACCCGGGACAGAGGATCAACGAGCAGTACTTC. The whole variable domain, remainder taken from reference TRBV19 and TRBJ2-7, is DGGITQSPKYLFRKEGQNVTLSCEQNLNHDAMYWYRQDPGQGLRLIYYSQIVNDFQKGDIAEGYSVSREKKESFPLTVTSAQKNPTAFYLCASSNPGQRINEQYFGPGTRLTVT.

The genes are TRBV24-1 and TRBJ2-1; D remains ambiguous. CDR3 size: 11 residues. Trimming removed 6 bases from V and 10 bases from J, with 9 bases in between. Germline CDR1 reads KGHDR; CDR2 reads SFDVKD. The CDR3 reads CATSSTIEQFF. CDR3 DNA: TGTGCCACCAGTTCCACTATAGAGCAGTTCTTC.

The V and J genes are TRBV10-3 and TRBJ2-5, with 10 nucleotides matching TRBD2. Germline CDR1 reads ENHRY; CDR2 reads SYGVKD. V lost 6 bases, J lost 1 base, and 5 bases stayed unmatched. The CDR3 has 15 amino acids. The CDR3 spells CAIRSGGEIQETQYF. DNA of the CDR3: TGTGCCATCAGGAGCGGGGGGGAAATCCAAGAGACCCAGTACTTC.

In its sample, this clonotype was seen many times. The V call is TRBV7-8, the J call TRBJ1-2, with a possible D match to TRBD1 (6 bases). Germline V gene sequence: CDR1 SGHVS, CDR2 FQNEAQ. Trimming cost V 1 base and J 4 bases, with 10 bases left between them. This CDR3 has 14 amino acids. CDR3 protein: CASSLEDSLYGYTF. The CDR3 DNA sequence: TGTGCCAGCAGCTTAGAGGACAGTCTCTATGGCTACACCTTC.

The J gene is TRBJ1-2, the V gene TRBV6-1, with D hard to call. The CDR3 runs to 16 residues. V was clipped by 6 bases and J by 4 bases, with 21 bases between them. The germline V gene encodes CDR1 MNHNS and CDR2 SASEGT. CDR3 sequence reads: CASRNTGSTIAYGYTF. Written as DNA, the CDR3 is TGTGCCAGCAGGAATACGGGGTCAACGATAGCCTATGGCTACACCTTC.

This clonotype was found a few times. This sequence joins TRBV20-1 and TRBJ2-1, with D hard to call. CDR3 length equals 12 residues. The germline CDR1 and CDR2 sequences are DFQATT and SNEGSKA (reference sequence). The V end lost 3 bases, the J end lost 4 bases, and 7 bases lay between the germline ends. CDR3 coding DNA: TGCAGTGCTAGGCCACAATACAATGAGCAGTTCTTC. Residues: CSARPQYNEQFF.

This clonotype was seen a few times. The rearrangement joins TRBV27 to TRBJ2-7, with 7 nucleotides matching TRBD1. Germline V CDR1 and CDR2: MNHEY, SMNVEV (reference sequence). V lost 6 bases, J lost 0 bases, and 5 bases stayed unmatched. The CDR3 runs 14 residues. CDR3 coding DNA: TGTGCCAGCAGCCGGACAGGTCCCTCCTACGAGCAGTACTTC. Translation gives CASSRTGPSYEQYF.

The sample holds many counts of this clonotype. The chain employs TRBV5-1 and TRBJ1-1, with D perhaps TRBD1 (6 bases). V was trimmed by 3 bases and J by 0 bases, leaving 9 bases between them. The CDR3 covers 14 residues. Germline CDR1 and CDR2: SGHRS and YFSETQ. CDR3 amino acids: CASSSDSMNTEAFF. In nucleotides, the CDR3 is TGCGCCAGCAGCTCGGACAGCATGAACACTGAAGCTTTCTTT.

The chain joins TRBV29-1 to TRBJ2-5; 12 positions agree with TRBD1. The germline V gene encodes CDR1 SQVTM and CDR2 ANQGSEA. The CDR3 runs 17 residues. V shed 3 bases, J shed 4 bases, and the junction held 12 bases outside the gene matches. CDR3 in DNA: TGCAGCGTTGAGACCGGGACAGGGGGCTTGTCCCCAGAGACCCAGTACTTC. Protein: CSVETGTGGLSPETQYF.

This clonotype was counted only a few times. V and J are TRBV4-2 and TRBJ2-7; TRBD1 matches 7 bases. The CDR3 is 14 residues long. The V segment lost 4 bases and the J segment 6 bases; nucleotides outside the gene matches: 9. CDR1 LGHNA and CDR2 YNFKEQ come from the germline V gene. CDR3 sequence: CASSLTADRVEQYF. In nucleotides, the CDR3 is TGTGCCAGCAGCCTTACAGCCGACAGGGTCGAGCAGTACTTC.

This clonotype was recorded at least ten times. V is TRBV20-1 and J is TRBJ1-5; D ambiguous. Trimming removed 7 bases at V and 5 bases at J, with 12 bases between. Germline CDR1 is DFQATT and CDR2 is SNEGSKA (reference sequence). CDR3 length: 12 amino acids. Here the CDR3 reads CSGSSTDQPQHF. DNA for the CDR3: TGCAGTGGGTCTTCCACCGATCAGCCCCAGCATTTT.

This clonotype has more than one count but fewer than ten. The chain recombines TRBV24-1 with TRBJ2-2; D gene uncertain. The CDR3 runs 15 residues. V dropped 0 bases and J dropped 2 bases, with 6 bases sitting between them. CDR1 KGHDR and CDR2 SFDVKD come from the germline V gene. For the CDR3, the DNA is TGTGCCACCAGTGATTTGGCATACAACACCGGGGAGCTGTTTTTT. Its translation is CATSDLAYNTGELFF.

This clonotype was counted between two and nine times. This chain links TRBV20-1 with TRBJ2-1; the match to TRBD2 covers 7 bases. With 7 bases clipped from V and 2 bases from J, the junction kept 5 bases outside the gene matches. CDR3 length equals 13 residues. Germline V gives CDR1 DFQATT, CDR2 SNEGSKA (reference sequence). This CDR3 is CSEAGGTYNEQFF. In nucleotides, the CDR3 is TGCAGTGAAGCCGGGGGGACCTACAATGAGCAGTTCTTC.

V and J are TRBV7-2 and TRBJ1-2; TRBD1 matches 11 bases. The CDR3 has 15 amino acids. The J segment lost 8 bases and the V segment lost 2 bases, leaving 7 bases of the junction unmatched. Germline V gene data show CDR1 as SGHTA and CDR2 as FQGNSA. Here the CDR3 DNA reads TGTGCCAGCAGCTTACCCCGGACAGGGGGCGAGGGCTACACCTTC. Translated, it gives CASSLPRTGGEGYTF.

The gene calls are TRBV12-3 or TRBV12-4 and TRBJ2-7, with TRBD1 identical over 7 bases. The CDR3 covers 13 residues. J gave up 4 bases and V 5 bases, and 5 bases lay outside the gene matches. The DNA of the CDR3 is TGTGCCAGCAGTAAGACAGGGATATACGAGCAGTACTTC. This codes for CASSKTGIYEQYF.

In this sample, this clonotype turned up a few times. The V call is TRBV20-1, the J call TRBJ2-1, with 9 bases fitting TRBD2. The V gene's germline CDR1 is DFQATT and CDR2 SNEGSKA (reference sequence). Unmatched junction bases numbered 5, after V lost 5 bases and J lost 0 bases. CDR3 length: 15 residues. In nucleotides, the CDR3 is TGCAGTGCTTCCATAGCGGGAGTCTCCTACAATGAGCAGTTCTTC. Its translation: CSASIAGVSYNEQFF.

In its sample, this clonotype was seen a few times. This chain links TRBV28 with TRBJ2-1, with 12 positions matching TRBD2. Germline V gives CDR1 MDHEN, CDR2 SYDVKM. V lost 2 bases to trimming and J lost 10 bases; unmatched junction nucleotides: 6. The length of the CDR3 is 15 residues. The CDR3 sequence is CASSLVGLAGGEQFF. The CDR3 bases are TGTGCCAGCAGTTTAGTCGGGCTAGCGGGAGGGGAGCAGTTCTTC.

The chain carries TRBV6-2 or TRBV6-3 and TRBJ2-5, with 7 bases that match TRBD1. V lost 5 bases to trimming and J lost 1 base; unmatched junction nucleotides: 10. Germline V gene data show CDR1 as MNHEY and CDR2 as SVGEGT. The CDR3 is 16 amino acids. CDR3: CASSRNRGYFQETQYF. The CDR3 DNA sequence: TGTGCCAGCAGTCGGAACAGGGGCTATTTCCAAGAGACCCAGTACTTC.

Only a few counts were recorded for this clonotype. This chain joins TRBV19 and TRBJ1-5; 7 nucleotides agree with TRBD1. V trimming: 3 bases; J trimming: 5 bases; junction bases outside the gene matches: 13. This CDR3 comprises 17 residues. The germline CDR1 and CDR2 sequences are LNHDA and SQIVND (reference sequence). The CDR3 loop reads CASSMLSSGQLYQPQHF. CDR3 DNA sequence: TGTGCCAGTAGTATGCTTAGTTCGGGACAGCTCTATCAGCCCCAGCATTTT.

This chain connects TRBV7-2 to TRBJ2-7, with D perhaps matching TRBD2 (6 bases). V shed 5 bases and J shed 2 bases, with 19 bases lying between them. Germline V gives CDR1 SGHTA, CDR2 FQGNSA. This CDR3 is 16 amino acids long. The CDR3 DNA is TGTGCCAGCAGCCTAGGGGACTTCTTAATCCCCTACGAGCAGTACTTC. Residues: CASSLGDFLIPYEQYF.

V gene TRBV28 combines with J gene TRBJ2-5; 7 bases match TRBD1. V was pared by 6 bases and J by 3 bases, with 4 bases of the junction left unmatched. The length of the CDR3 is 13 residues. Germline V gene sequence: CDR1 MDHEN, CDR2 SYDVKM. CDR3 in amino acids: CASRSGQEETQYF. The CDR3 DNA is TGTGCCAGCAGATCCGGACAGGAAGAGACCCAGTACTTC.